The 24 T cell receptor beta chains listed next were all sequenced from one sample in a study of blood T cells in healthy people across ages. Using a J-beta primer mix together with a sample-barcoded 5' primer, a second PCR was run for about 7 to 12 cycles. MiXCR was run by TCRdb on the 5' RACE reads, yielding one entry per CDR3 protein. The profile covers 650,000 to 1,000,000 distinct CDR3 sequences, with 35% to 40% appearing a single time and around 13% taken by the ten largest. The sequencing sample was made of blood. Receptor source: a man between 18 and 29 years old in good health.

This clonotype was seen more than once but under ten times. This rearrangement joins TRBV12-3 or TRBV12-4 to TRBJ2-1, with 9 bases lining up with TRBD2. Judging by the DNA end, TRBJ2-7 fits better; the J call may be wrong. The CDR3 extends over 15 amino acids. The CDR3 DNA reads as TGTGCCAGCAGTTTTAGCGGGGGCCTCTACAATGAGCAGTACTTC. Translating it yields CASSFSGGLYNEQYF.

This clonotype occurred a few times. The gene calls are TRBV7-2 and TRBJ2-7, with 8 positions matching TRBD1. In germline, CDR1 is SGHTA, CDR2 FQGNSA. Trimming took 5 bases from V and 5 from J; bases not matched to a gene: 14. The CDR3 is made up of 16 amino acids. The DNA of the CDR3 is TGTGCCAGCAGCCTAAAAACCGGGACAGGCGGGGACGAGCAGTACTTC. Amino acid sequence: CASSLKTGTGGDEQYF.

This clonotype was seen repeatedly, ten times or more. CDR3 region: CSARGVYQYQETQYF. Written as DNA, the CDR3 is TGCAGTGCTAGAGGAGTCTACCAGTACCAAGAGACCCAGTACTTC. The chain uses TRBV20-1 and TRBJ2-5; D ambiguous. The CDR3 consists of 15 residues. V dropped 1 base and J dropped 0 bases, with 12 bases sitting between them. CDR1 is DFQATT, CDR2 SNEGSKA, per germline (reference sequence).

This clonotype was counted at least ten times. The chain joins TRBV3-1 to TRBJ2-1; D is undetermined. CDR1 is LGHDT, CDR2 YNNKEL, per germline (reference sequence). V was cut by 3 bases and J by 6 bases, with 15 bases left in between. The CDR3 length is 15 residues. The CDR3 is CASSQELVWVNEQFF. The CDR3 DNA sequence: TGTGCCAGCAGCCAGGAGCTAGTATGGGTCAATGAGCAGTTCTTC.

This clonotype was observed at least ten times. This chain links TRBV12-3 or TRBV12-4 with TRBJ2-3; D unresolved. The CDR3 runs to 13 residues. Trimming removed 6 bases at V and 0 bases at J, with 7 bases between. The CDR3: CASSWLSTDTQYF. The CDR3 nucleotides read TGTGCCAGCAGCTGGCTCAGCACAGATACGCAGTATTTT.

There are many counts of this clonotype. The gene calls are TRBV18 and TRBJ2-3; 14 bases align to TRBD2. Germline V CDR1 and CDR2: KGHSH, LQKENI. The CDR3 spans 18 residues. The trim removed 4 bases at V and 5 bases at J, leaving 11 bases unmatched. The CDR3 region has the DNA TGTGCCAGCTCACTCATCCTAGGGACTAGCGGGGGCCAAGATACGCAGTATTTT. It specifies CASSLILGTSGGQDTQYF.

This clonotype has a count of ten or more. As DNA, the CDR3 is TGTGCCAGCAGTTTATCCGGGACAGTCTCCTACGAGCAGTACTTC. It translates to CASSLSGTVSYEQYF. This chain joins TRBV7-2 and TRBJ2-7, with TRBD1 matching over 7 bases. The V and J ends lost 6 bases and 0 bases, in that order; junction bases with no gene match: 8. The CDR3 loop spans 15 amino acids. Germline V gene data show CDR1 as SGHTA and CDR2 as FQGNSA.

In this sample, this clonotype turned up a few times. The chain recombines TRBV12-3 or TRBV12-4 with TRBJ2-5; the match to TRBD1 covers 9 bases. The J call may be mistaken, given a closer DNA end match to TRBJ2-7. This CDR3 has 15 amino acids. CDR3 residues: CASSLATGGSGEQYF. The CDR3 bases are TGTGCCAGCAGTTTAGCGACAGGGGGAAGTGGCGAGCAGTACTTC.

This clonotype was observed a handful of times. The chain has TRBV7-2 and TRBJ1-6, with 8 bases matching TRBD1. Germline lookup yields CDR1 SGHTA and CDR2 FQGNSA. V shed 5 bases and J 9 bases; nucleotides not matched to a gene: 12. This CDR3 comprises 16 residues. CDR3 residues: CASSIRQGPLASPLHF. CDR3 sequence (DNA): TGTGCCAGCAGCATAAGACAGGGGCCCTTGGCTTCACCCCTCCACTTT.

This clonotype was detected a few times. This rearrangement joins TRBV6-1 to TRBJ1-2, with D possibly being TRBD1 (6 bases). Germline-derived CDR1 and CDR2 are MNHNS and SASEGT. The V end lost 3 bases, the J end lost 7 bases, and 21 bases lay between the germline ends. The CDR3 is 16 residues long. CDR3 residues: CASSEATGTPGPGYTF. Here the CDR3 DNA reads TGTGCCAGCAGTGAGGCCACCGGGACACCCGGCCCTGGCTACACCTTC.

The chain combines TRBV20-1 with TRBJ2-5; 9 bases are shared with TRBD1. CDR1 DFQATT and CDR2 SNEGSKA come from the germline V gene (reference sequence). Trimming cost V 2 bases and J 4 bases; bases outside gene matches: 8. This CDR3 region has 15 residues. The CDR3 coding sequence is TGCAGTGCTAGAAAACAGGGGGCGCATAGAGAGACCCAGTACTTC. This encodes CSARKQGAHRETQYF.

The table lists this clonotype with many counts. The rearrangement joins TRBV29-1 to TRBJ2-7, with D perhaps being TRBD1 or TRBD2 (5 bases each). The germline V gene has CDR1 SQVTM and CDR2 ANQGSEA. The CDR3 consists of 11 residues. The ends were cut back, 6 bases at V and 3 bases at J, with 9 bases in the middle. CDR3 DNA sequence: TGCAGCGTACGGGACCTCTACGAGCAGTACTTC. Protein sequence: CSVRDLYEQYF.

The V and J genes are TRBV6-1 and TRBJ2-1, with a tentative D call TRBD2 (6 bases). CDR1 MNHNS and CDR2 SASEGT come from the germline V gene. Trimming took off 5 bases at V and 5 bases at J, with 13 bases between the two ends. The length of the CDR3 is 14 residues. CDR3 protein: CASSIRTIDNEQFF. The CDR3 DNA is TGTGCCAGCAGTATACGGACTATCGACAATGAGCAGTTCTTC.

The DNA of the CDR3 is TGCGCCAGCAGTCCAGGGGGGGACTACACTGAAGCTTTCTTT. Translation gives CASSPGGDYTEAFF. The gene calls are TRBV5-1 and TRBJ1-1; the match to TRBD1 covers 7 bases. CDR1 and CDR2 from the germline V gene are SGHRS and YFSETQ. Trimming cost V 5 bases and J 3 bases; bases outside gene matches: 7. This CDR3 has 14 amino acids.

CDR3 DNA sequence: TGTGCCAGCACCGAACCTTGGGCATACAATGAGCAGTACTTC. Protein: CASTEPWAYNEQYF. The rearrangement uses TRBV6-2 or TRBV6-3 and TRBJ2-7; D is ambiguous. V lost 7 bases, J lost 7 bases, and 20 bases lay in between. Germline assignment: CDR1 MNHEY and CDR2 SVGEGT. The CDR3 runs 14 residues.

This clonotype was counted only a few times. The chain has TRBV29-1 and TRBJ2-5; tentatively, D is TRBD1 (5 bases). This CDR3 is built from 15 residues. V was trimmed by 1 base and J by 11 bases, leaving 23 bases between them. CDR1 SQVTM and CDR2 ANQGSEA come from the germline V gene. For the CDR3, the DNA is TGCAGCGTTGAAGGAAAGGTAGGGGCCTACAATGAGCAGTACTTC. It is translated as CSVEGKVGAYNEQYF.

This clonotype appeared once. A read error may be the cause here, since a much bigger clone is one base away. The J gene is TRBJ1-2, the V gene TRBV12-3 or TRBV12-4, with 9 bases identical to TRBD1. V lost 6 bases and J lost 4; bases outside the gene matches: 9. This CDR3 is 15 amino acids long. The DNA of the CDR3 is TGTGCCAGCAGGTGGTGGACAGGGGAACGCTATGGCTACACCTTC. Its protein is CASRWWTGERYGYTF.

This clonotype appeared a few times. V gene TRBV27 combines with J gene TRBJ2-3; weak D call: TRBD2 (7 bases). Germline V gene lookup returns CDR1 MNHEY and CDR2 SMNVEV (reference sequence). The CDR3 totals 17 residues. Trimming shortened V by 6 bases and J by 4 bases, and 23 bases separated the two germline ends. CDR3 sequence: CASSGEGGRTVPDTQYF. The DNA of the CDR3 is TGTGCCAGCAGCGGGGAGGGGGGGCGAACGGTGCCAGATACGCAGTATTTT.

The V and J genes are TRBV20-1 and TRBJ1-2; a possible D gene is TRBD1 (5 bases). CDR1 is DFQATT, CDR2 SNEGSKA, per germline (reference sequence). The CDR3 is 13 amino acids. The CDR3 DNA follows: TGCAGCCCTCGGGCAGGGACGAACTATGGCTACACCTTC. The encoded protein is CSPRAGTNYGYTF.

This clonotype was detected a few times. The V and J genes are TRBV12-3 or TRBV12-4 and TRBJ2-2; D is uncertain. Trimming pared 6 bases from V and 1 base from J, leaving 6 bases between. The CDR3 is made up of 13 amino acids. The CDR3 nucleotides are TGTGCCAGCAGGGCTAAGAACACCGGGGAGCTGTTTTTT. Translation gives CASRAKNTGELFF.

CDR3 in DNA: TGTGCCAGCTCACCTTTTACAGGGGGAGTAGGAGATACGCAGTATTTT. Its translation: CASSPFTGGVGDTQYF. The chain links TRBV18 to TRBJ2-3; 8 bases line up with TRBD1. The length of the CDR3 is 16 residues. Germline V lookup: CDR1 KGHSH, CDR2 LQKENI. V was pared by 3 bases and J by 5 bases, with 10 bases of the junction left unmatched.

CDR3 residues: CSGGPSVTNEQYF. CDR3 nucleotide sequence: TGCAGTGGTGGGCCTAGCGTGACGAATGAGCAGTACTTC. V and J are TRBV20-1 and TRBJ2-5; the D gene is possibly TRBD2 (6 bases). Germline loops: CDR1 DFQATT, CDR2 SNEGSKA (reference sequence). This CDR3 is built from 13 residues. Trimming took off 7 bases at V and 11 bases at J, with 23 bases between the two ends.

This chain links TRBV6-6 with TRBJ1-2; D not certain. The CDR3 has 13 amino acids. Trimming took off 6 bases at V and 2 bases at J, with 10 bases between the two ends. Germline V gives CDR1 MNHNY, CDR2 SVGAGI (reference sequence). CDR3 region: CASSTAGNYGYTF. The CDR3 DNA reads TGTGCCAGCAGCACTGCAGGAAACTATGGCTACACCTTC.

The J gene is TRBJ2-5, the V gene TRBV2, with TRBD2 identical over 10 bases. The end of the DNA aligns better with TRBJ2-7, so the J call may be wrong. Germline loops: CDR1 SNHLY, CDR2 FYNNEI. The CDR3 consists of 15 residues. The CDR3 protein is CASTAGTSASYEQYF. The CDR3, as DNA: TGTGCCAGCACCGCCGGGACTAGCGCCTCCTACGAGCAGTACTTC.